Sequencing of this T cell receptor (beta chain) was carried out in a study of T cell responses to AZD1222 COVID-19 vaccine. Study outcomes and limitations: Breadth and depth of Spike-specific TCRs rose after two AZD1222 doses. Mostly white British, mostly female donors; authors suggested clonal diversity may be underestimated. Unmutated variant regions are reportedly the target of nearly half of TCRs that are spike-specific. Repertoires were collected only later (after the peak T cell response had occurred).

The CDR3 is made up of 13 amino acids. V was trimmed by 6 bases and J by 1 base, leaving 9 bases between them. Germline V CDR1 and CDR2: MNHEY, SVGAGI. In regard to this clone: Its antigen is not identified.

The data were produced by immunoSEQ multiplex PCR, yet TCRdb's version contains in-frame clones alone and is incomplete. The repertoire holds 100,000 to 150,000 clones, with 89% as singletons. The starting material was peripheral blood, obtained on day 0 of AZD1222 vaccination. The chain links TRBV6-5 to TRBJ1-1; no clear D gene. This receptor was obtained from an adult in good health. The CDR3 DNA sequence: TGTGCCAGCAGACAGACACAGAACACTGAAGCTTTCTTT. Translating gives CASRQTQNTEAFF.